What follows are 11 T cell receptor beta chains derived from one specimen sequenced in a study of OX40 agonist ivuxolimab in advanced cancers. The library was produced with the immunoSEQ multiplex PCR assay. The table comes from immuneACCESS by way of TCRdb, which keeps in-frame sequences with V and J called. Part of the clones is missing from these tables; in studies checked, under half for an unresolved V gene and the rest for unknown reasons. This sample lists about 63,000 clones; about 91% were detected once. Clones ranked in the top ten supply 3.5% to 5% of the sample. The sequences come from CD4+ or CD8+ T cells sorted from blood, collected in a trial of the OX40 agonist ivuxolimab. The receptors derive from an adult with an advanced solid tumor such as melanoma, head and neck, liver or kidney cancer.

The J gene is TRBJ1-1, the V gene TRBV2; D is unresolved. V gave up 7 bases and J gave up 0 bases, with 18 bases separating them. CDR3 length equals 16 residues. CDR1 and CDR2 (germline): SNHLY, FYNNEI. This CDR3 reads CASTPGRSALNTEAFF. The CDR3 bases are TGTGCCAGCACCCCTGGACGGTCAGCTCTGAACACTGAAGCTTTCTTT.

The V call is TRBV11-2, the J call TRBJ1-5; TRBD1 is a possible D gene (5 bases). The germline V gene encodes CDR1 SGHAT and CDR2 FQNNGV. The CDR3 consists of 17 residues. Trimming shortened V by 2 bases and J by 1 base, and 15 bases separated the two germline ends. The CDR3 nucleotides read TGTGCCAGCAGCTTAAGGGCCCAGGGTATAAGCAATCAGCCCCAGCATTTT. As protein: CASSLRAQGISNQPQHF.

The rearrangement links TRBV2 to TRBJ2-3; 13 bases agree with TRBD2. This CDR3 spans 19 amino acids. CDR1 is SNHLY and CDR2 is FYNNEI in the germline V gene. With 4 bases clipped from V and 2 bases from J, the junction kept 12 bases outside the gene matches. In DNA, the CDR3 is TGTGCCAGCAGTGGATTGTTACTAGCGGGGGGGCTGGACACAGATACGCAGTATTTT. Translated, it gives CASSGLLLAGGLDTDTQYF.

This clone appeared once. The chain couples TRBV9 to TRBJ2-1, with D possibly matching TRBD1 (6 bases). Germline assignment: CDR1 SGDLS and CDR2 YYNGEE. Trimming removed 5 bases from V and 7 bases from J, with 19 bases in between. The CDR3 is made up of 15 amino acids. This chain's CDR3 is CASSQYGTPGNEQFF. As DNA, the CDR3 is TGTGCCAGCAGTCAATACGGGACACCGGGGAATGAGCAGTTCTTC. Full variable domain (rest looked up from reference TRBV9 and TRBJ2-1): DSGVTQTPKHLITATGQRVTLRCSPRSGDLSVYWYQQSLDQGLQFLIQYYNGEERAKGNILERFSAQQFPDLHSELNLSSLELGDSALYFCASSQYGTPGNEQFFGPGTRLTVL.

The chain is built from TRBV19 and TRBJ1-1; D is uncertain. The V and J ends lost 2 bases and 2 bases respectively, with 12 bases between them. This CDR3 contains 15 residues. Germline assignment: CDR1 LNHDA and CDR2 SQIVND (reference sequence). CDR3 sequence: CASSISSGANTEAFF. DNA for the CDR3: TGTGCCAGTAGTATATCTTCGGGAGCAAACACTGAAGCTTTCTTT.

This clone was seen once. The V call is TRBV14, the J call TRBJ2-7; 9 nucleotides agree with TRBD1. The junction had 6 bases not matched to a gene; V was cut back by 4 bases and J by 2 bases. Germline V CDR1 and CDR2: SGHDN, FVKESK. The length of the CDR3 is 15 residues. CDR3 DNA sequence: TGTGCCAGCAGCCCCCTGGGGACAGGGACCTACGAGCAGTACTTC. Translating it yields CASSPLGTGTYEQYF.

CDR3 loop: CASSVARGQGISDTQYF. As DNA, the CDR3 is TGTGCCAGCAGCGTAGCCAGGGGACAGGGGATTTCAGATACGCAGTATTTT. The chain combines TRBV9 with TRBJ2-3, with TRBD1 matching over 10 bases. V was pared by 0 bases and J by 4 bases, with 8 bases of the junction left unmatched. The CDR3 contains 17 residues. CDR1 and CDR2 from the germline V gene are SGDLS and YYNGEE.

About this clone: At one of its ends the junction is not consistent with the germline gene, which may arise from a read error. The gene calls are TRBV7-9 and TRBJ2-7; maybe TRBD2 (6 bases). Germline CDR1 is SEHNR and CDR2 is FQNEAQ (reference sequence). There are 14 residues in the CDR3. CDR3 amino acids: CASSLVGSSHEQYF. The CDR3 DNA is TGTGCCAGCAGCTTAGTCGGGAGCTCCCACGAGCAGTACTTC.

The CDR3 region has the DNA TGCGCCAGCAGCTTGGCCGGGAGCGGCTCTGGAAACACCATATATTTT. The encoded protein is CASSLAGSGSGNTIYF. The gene calls are TRBV5-1 and TRBJ1-3, with D unclear. From germline, CDR1 is SGHRS and CDR2 YFSETQ. The CDR3 is 16 residues long. The V end lost 0 bases, the J end lost 0 bases, and 10 bases lay between the germline ends.

The gene calls are TRBV28 and TRBJ1-5, with D unclear. The germline CDR1 and CDR2 sequences are MDHEN and SYDVKM. V dropped 6 bases and J dropped 7 bases, with 13 bases sitting between them. The CDR3 has 13 amino acids. For the CDR3, the DNA is TGTGCCAGCAGGCCCATGGACCCCCAGCCCCAGCATTTT. It is translated as CASRPMDPQPQHF.

V and J are TRBV7-3 and TRBJ2-3; 12 bases agree with TRBD1. Trimming took 5 bases from V and 2 from J; bases not matched to a gene: 5. The CDR3 runs to 16 residues. The germline CDR1 and CDR2 sequences are SGHTA and FQGTGA. The CDR3 sequence: CASSLGTGGYTDTQYF. The CDR3 DNA reads TGTGCCAGCAGCCTAGGGACAGGGGGCTACACAGATACGCAGTATTTT.